Presented here are 12 T cell receptor beta chains from one specimen sequenced in a study of cytomegalovirus exposure and HLA in healthy donors (dated by TCRdb to 2015 to 2018). Preparation of the library involved the immunoSEQ multiplex PCR assay. A mixture of 60 forward primers for TCR Vbeta segments and 13 reverse primers for TCR Jbeta segments was used in the multiplex PCR. As stored in TCRdb, this immuneACCESS dataset retains in-frame rearrangements with V and J assigned. A fraction of the clones does not appear; measured against another copy, unresolved V genes explain less than half of the discrepancy, and the remainder lacks a known reason. This sample holds 120,000 or so clones; roughly 80% were observed only once. Clones ranked in the top ten supply under 5% of the sample. Material for sequencing was PBMCs. These receptors originate from a man between 18 and 35 years old in good health and CMV-seropositive.

The sample holds a few counts of this clone. The rearrangement uses TRBV28 and TRBJ2-7; D gene ambiguous. The V gene lost 7 bases and the J gene lost 5 bases, with 18 bases spanning the gap. Germline loops: CDR1 MDHEN, CDR2 SYDVKM. The CDR3 is made up of 14 amino acids. CDR3 coding DNA: TGTGCCAGCATAGGCGGCTGGTTACGGGACGAGCAGTACTTC. Its translation is CASIGGWLRDEQYF.

The chain carries TRBV6-1 and TRBJ1-4; D is possibly TRBD1 (6 bases). This CDR3 spans 15 amino acids. Germline values: CDR1 MNHNS, CDR2 SASEGT. Trimming cost V 3 bases and J 3 bases, with 11 bases left between them. The CDR3 DNA reads as TGTGCCAGCAGTGATTTAGCAGGGGCTAATGAAAAACTGTTTTTT. Residues: CASSDLAGANEKLFF.

The chain employs TRBV19 and TRBJ1-5; D not resolved. This CDR3 region has 14 residues. Germline CDR1 reads LNHDA; CDR2 reads SQIVND (reference sequence). The V and J ends lost 1 base and 3 bases respectively, with 7 bases between them. CDR3 sequence (DNA): TGTGCCAGTAGTATAGGGGAGGTCAATCAGCCCCAGCATTTT. It codes for CASSIGEVNQPQHF.

This sequence joins TRBV20-1 and TRBJ1-1; D remains ambiguous. Germline-derived CDR1 and CDR2 are DFQATT and SNEGSKA (reference sequence). The germline V and J ends were trimmed by 6 bases and 7 bases, with 12 bases remaining between them. The CDR3 extends over 11 amino acids. As DNA, the CDR3 is TGCAGTGCCATCGGGGAATATGAAGCTTTCTTT. Its translation: CSAIGEYEAFF.

The chain joins TRBV2 to TRBJ1-2; no clear D gene. Germline V lookup: CDR1 SNHLY, CDR2 FYNNEI. V gave up 4 bases and J gave up 6 bases, with 15 bases separating them. This CDR3 is 14 amino acids long. CDR3: CASSGDLDINGYTF. The CDR3 DNA reads TGTGCCAGCAGTGGCGATCTCGACATTAATGGCTACACCTTC.

This clone was observed a few times. The V call is TRBV5-8, the J call TRBJ2-3, with a tentative D call TRBD1 (5 bases). The CDR3 covers 15 residues. V shed 0 bases and J shed 0 bases, with 8 bases lying between them. Germline V gives CDR1 SGHTS, CDR2 YDEGEE. CDR3 bases: TGTGCCAGCAGCTTGGTACAGGTTAGCACAGATACGCAGTATTTT. The encoded protein is CASSLVQVSTDTQYF.

The chain joins TRBV5-1 to TRBJ2-7; 7 positions agree with TRBD1. Trimming removed 1 base from V and 5 bases from J; junction bases left unmatched: 9. The CDR3 has 15 residues. Germline V gene sequence: CDR1 SGHRS, CDR2 YFSETQ. The CDR3 DNA follows: TGCGCCAGCAGCTTGCCAGAGGGGGCTCGCGACGAGCAGTACTTC. Translating it yields CASSLPEGARDEQYF.

The chain recombines TRBV7-2 with TRBJ2-1, with 7 positions matching TRBD2. The CDR3 consists of 16 residues. Germline CDR1 reads SGHTA; CDR2 reads FQGNSA. Germline trimming cut 5 bases from V and 3 bases from J; bases unmatched to any gene: 10. CDR3 region: CASSLSGSGNYNEQFF. CDR3 sequence (DNA): TGTGCCAGCAGCCTTTCGGGAAGCGGGAACTACAATGAGCAGTTCTTC.

The V and J genes are TRBV7-9 and TRBJ2-6, with 8 bases matching TRBD1. Germline CDR1 reads SEHNR; CDR2 reads FQNEAQ (reference sequence). V shed 5 bases and J 4 bases; nucleotides not matched to a gene: 10. There are 17 residues in the CDR3. The CDR3 coding sequence is TGTGCCAGCAGCGCCCGACAGGGGATGGAAGGGGCCAACGTCCTGACTTTC. This encodes CASSARQGMEGANVLTF.

V usage is TRBV27 and J usage is TRBJ1-6; maybe TRBD1 (5 bases). The CDR3 sequence is 12 residues long. V dropped 8 bases and J dropped 10 bases, with 12 bases sitting between them. Germline V CDR1 and CDR2: MNHEY, SMNVEV (reference sequence). CDR3 sequence reads: CASGSRESPLHF. The CDR3 region has the DNA TGTGCCAGCGGTTCCAGGGAATCACCCCTCCACTTT.

The gene calls are TRBV4-3 and TRBJ2-7; D is possibly TRBD2 (6 bases). CDR3 length: 15 amino acids. Germline loops: CDR1 LGHNA, CDR2 YSLEER. Trimming cost V 1 base and J 2 bases, with 12 bases left between them. The CDR3 is CASSQGAGLTYEQYF. As DNA, the CDR3 is TGCGCCAGCAGCCAAGGAGCGGGTCTCACCTACGAGCAGTACTTC.

This clone was detected a few times. The V gene is TRBV21-1, the J gene TRBJ1-1. TRBV21-1 is a pseudogene. The CDR3 extends over 13 amino acids. The CDR3 DNA reads as TGTGCCCCCCGGGAGCAAAAGAACACTGAAGCTTTCTTT. It encodes CAPREQKNTEAFF.